This is a list of T cell receptor beta chains from one sample in a study of cytomegalovirus exposure and HLA in healthy donors. Data came from immunoSEQ multiplex PCR; TCRdb stores just in-frame clones and leaves some out. The repertoire holds fewer than 200,000 clones, 89% seen once, with 10% in the top ten. The sample was PBMCs. The receptor source for this set is a woman aged 18-29 years in good health and CMV-seropositive. Both conserved end residues are part of each CDR3.

TRBV27,TRBJ2-7,CASSLKQGSYEQYF
TRBV7-2,TRBJ2-5,CASSLSEGTLETQYF
TRBV5-1,TRBJ1-5,CASSLRGGNQPQHF
TRBV2,TRBJ2-1,CASSELGQGVNNEQFF
TRBV7-2,TRBJ2-7,CASSWRGLAGVWEQYF
TRBV15,TRBJ1-2,CATSRDRQGQDYGYTF
TRBV5-6,TRBJ2-5,CASSLTGTSGSTGETQYF
TRBV5-1,TRBJ2-2,CASSLLITGELFF
TRBV19,TRBJ2-7,CASTQRESSYEQYF
TRBV7-2,TRBJ2-7,CASRTDAGTGGSGQYF
TRBV6-6,TRBJ1-2,CASSYSGGDYGYTF
TRBV4-2,TRBJ1-1,CASSQEGSRQGTEAFF
TRBV7-9,TRBJ2-3,CASSFSLSLDTQYF
TRBV7-8,TRBJ1-1,CASSLVGGANTEAFF
TRBV28,TRBJ2-7,CASNLAGTSGYEQYF
TRBV28,TRBJ1-3,CASSARQNSGNTIYF
TRBV28,TRBJ2-5,CASSRRGTQYF
TRBV18,TRBJ2-5,CASSLNRDGETQYF